A selection of T cell receptor beta chains follows, all from one sample in a study of Graves' ophthalmopathy and Graves' hyperthyroidism. Using its own MiXCR run on the multiplex PCR reads, TCRdb lists one record per CDR3 protein. Of some 160,000 distinct CDR3 sequences listed, roughly two fifths are singletons. Sequencing was done on a sample of peripheral blood. These receptors were collected from a young man with Graves' ophthalmopathy. Both conserved end residues are part of each CDR3. The order of the fields is V gene, CDR3 protein.

v_gene: TRBV7-3; CDR3aa: CASSPSDWATEAFF
v_gene: TRBV30; CDR3aa: CAWGEGSQETQYF
v_gene: TRBV24-1; CDR3aa: CATSDSTGTGVRQPQHF
v_gene: TRBV6-5; CDR3aa: CASSFGDGSRWGYTF
v_gene: TRBV24-1; CDR3aa: CATSDSTGIVGQPQHF
v_gene: TRBV12-3/TRBV12-4; CDR3aa: CASQTGGTNYGYTF
v_gene: TRBV7-2; CDR3aa: CASSGGNQPQHF
v_gene: TRBV4-3; CDR3aa: CASSQDLGGSYEQYF
v_gene: TRBV7-3; CDR3aa: CASSLTGVGEQYF
v_gene: TRBV12-3/TRBV12-4; CDR3aa: CASSLVPTGYTF
v_gene: TRBV4-1; CDR3aa: CASSPPGLAGVSYEQYF
v_gene: TRBV19; CDR3aa: CASSPQTSGTLYHTGELFF
v_gene: TRBV7-2; CDR3aa: CASSLGGAPETQYF
v_gene: TRBV10-3; CDR3aa: CAISAAGEQYF
v_gene: TRBV24-1; CDR3aa: CATSGGQGANTEAFF
v_gene: TRBV6-2/TRBV6-3; CDR3aa: CASTLTGAPEAFF
v_gene: TRBV28; CDR3aa: CASRPEGSYEQYF
v_gene: TRBV25-1; CDR3aa: CASSGRSGSAFF
v_gene: TRBV28; CDR3aa: CASSQAGLANYEQYF
v_gene: TRBV6-5; CDR3aa: CASYRDWDTEAFF
v_gene: TRBV2; CDR3aa: CASTGEGYEQYF
v_gene: TRBV27; CDR3aa: CASSTRTSGRSYEQYF
v_gene: TRBV7-2; CDR3aa: CASSLNVVGTEAFF
v_gene: TRBV6-1; CDR3aa: CASSRDGTQYF
v_gene: TRBV10-3; CDR3aa: CAISNPDRMDQPQHF
v_gene: TRBV20-1; CDR3aa: CSAEGGAAYEQYF
v_gene: TRBV6-2/TRBV6-3; CDR3aa: CASSSIRDTEAFF
v_gene: TRBV20-1; CDR3aa: CSARSGQMNTEAFF
v_gene: TRBV28; CDR3aa: CASKPPNTGELFF
v_gene: TRBV12-3/TRBV12-4; CDR3aa: CASSPRPIPSGNTIYF
v_gene: TRBV11-3; CDR3aa: CASSYSQGRPGETQYF
v_gene: TRBV7-2; CDR3aa: CASSLAGGRQGLYGYTF
v_gene: TRBV20-1; CDR3aa: CSASYTGGTETQYF
v_gene: TRBV12-3/TRBV12-4; CDR3aa: CATSQGDRHEQYF
v_gene: TRBV20-1; CDR3aa: CSALSLDRPNTEAFF
v_gene: TRBV7-9; CDR3aa: CASSHRDKNYEQYF
v_gene: TRBV30; CDR3aa: CAWSVSSNQPQHF
v_gene: TRBV29-1; CDR3aa: CSAARDYDQPQHF
v_gene: TRBV6-2/TRBV6-3; CDR3aa: CASRSPGLAPSGYEQYF
v_gene: TRBV10-1; CDR3aa: CASSLSPQGYEQYF